This TCR beta chain was obtained from a study of cytomegalovirus exposure and HLA in healthy donors. The PCR employed 60 Vbeta primers together with 13 Jbeta primers. Profiled with immunoSEQ multiplex PCR; TCRdb holds only in-frame clones, not every one. This sample has around 150,000 clones, with roughly 70% found just once. CDR3 size: 14 residues. Germline assignment: CDR1 LNHNV and CDR2 YYDKDF (reference sequence). Trimming cost V 5 bases and J 5 bases; bases outside gene matches: 8. The specimen sequenced was PBMCs. The chain recombines TRBV15 with TRBJ2-5; 7 bases fit TRBD1. This sequence was found in a man in his forties or fifties in good health and CMV-seronegative. CDR3 nucleotide sequence: TGTGCCACCAGCCCGACAGGGTCCGGGGAGACCCAGTACTTC. Translation gives CATSPTGSGETQYF.